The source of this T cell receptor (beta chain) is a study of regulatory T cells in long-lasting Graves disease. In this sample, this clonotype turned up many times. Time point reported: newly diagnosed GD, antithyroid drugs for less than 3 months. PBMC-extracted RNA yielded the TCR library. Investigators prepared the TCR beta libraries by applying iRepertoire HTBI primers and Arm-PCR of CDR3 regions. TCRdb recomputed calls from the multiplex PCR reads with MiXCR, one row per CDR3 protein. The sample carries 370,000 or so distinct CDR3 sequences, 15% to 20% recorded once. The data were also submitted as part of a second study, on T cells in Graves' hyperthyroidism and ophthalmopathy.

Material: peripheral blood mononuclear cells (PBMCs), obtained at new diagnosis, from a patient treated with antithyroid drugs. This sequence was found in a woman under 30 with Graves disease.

In nucleotides, the CDR3 is TGTGCCAGCAGTTTAGGAGTGGGAGTTTTCTTT. This translates into CASSLGVGVFF. The genes are TRBV12-3 or TRBV12-4 and TRBJ1-1, with unresolved D. The CDR3 covers 11 residues. V was pared by 1 base and J by 13 bases, with 10 bases between.